This passage covers 22 T cell receptor beta chains from one sample sequenced in a study of human T cells and chemical hapten exposure. The time point is: patch test 3, about 24 weeks after DPC sensitization. Stated treatment: therapeutic diphenylcyclopropenone sensitization with weekly scalp DPC. TCRdb reprocessed the RACE reads with MiXCR, giving one entry per CDR3 protein. The sample shows 150,000 to 200,000 distinct CDR3 sequences, 24% of them seen only once. Sample: whole blood, taken in connection with sensitization to the hapten diphenylcyclopropenone (DPC). The receptors come from a woman aged 40 to 50 with alopecia areata. Some clones in this sample may be carry-over from other donors' samples.

The chain recombines TRBV29-1 with TRBJ2-7; a weak D match, TRBD1 (5 bases). V gave up 3 bases and J gave up 6 bases, with 15 bases separating them. CDR1 is SQVTM, CDR2 ANQGSEA, per germline. This CDR3 contains 13 residues. The CDR3 spells CSVDLTGQGEQYF. In DNA, the CDR3 is TGCAGCGTTGATCTCACGGGCCAGGGCGAGCAGTACTTC.

The V gene is TRBV24-1, the J gene TRBJ2-1; the D is unclear. The CDR3 has 12 amino acids. Germline V CDR1 and CDR2: KGHDR, SFDVKD. V was shortened by 5 bases and J by 6 bases, with 7 bases between the two germline ends. The chain's CDR3 is CATSGSLNEQFF. The CDR3, as DNA: TGTGCCACCAGTGGTTCACTCAATGAGCAGTTCTTC.

This clonotype was counted a few times. The genes are TRBV6-2 or TRBV6-3 and TRBJ2-1; the D gene is possibly TRBD2 (5 bases). Germline V gene lookup returns CDR1 MNHEY and CDR2 SVGEGT. Trimming left V 5 bases short and J 1 base short, with 15 bases between. The CDR3 sequence is 16 residues long. The CDR3 loop is CASSGSGVGSYNEQFF. CDR3 bases: TGTGCCAGCAGTGGGAGCGGTGTGGGTTCCTACAATGAGCAGTTCTTC.

The sample holds a few counts of this clonotype. This sequence joins TRBV19 and TRBJ2-3; D may be TRBD1 (5 bases). The CDR3 totals 14 residues. From germline, CDR1 is LNHDA and CDR2 SQIVND (reference sequence). V was trimmed by 3 bases and J by 1 base, leaving 8 bases between them. CDR3 in DNA: TGTGCCAGTAGTATCACAGGAGGCACAGATACGCAGTATTTT. Translating gives CASSITGGTDTQYF.

The table lists this clonotype with many counts. The chain is built from TRBV10-3 and TRBJ2-7; no clear D. This CDR3 is 12 amino acids long. The germline CDR1 and CDR2 sequences are ENHRY and SYGVKD. V was shortened by 2 bases and J by 3 bases, with 5 bases between the two germline ends. CDR3 in amino acids: CAISEQGYEQYF. The CDR3 DNA is TGTGCCATCAGTGAGCAAGGCTACGAGCAGTACTTC.

The sample holds many counts of this clonotype. The rearrangement joins TRBV5-5 to TRBJ1-1; D gene ambiguous. The CDR3 is 14 residues long. V lost 1 base and J lost 0, with 7 bases in between. Germline V gene sequence: CDR1 SGHKS, CDR2 YYEKEE (reference sequence). Written as DNA, the CDR3 is TGTGCCAGCAGCTTGCGGGGTATGAACACTGAAGCTTTCTTT. This gives the protein CASSLRGMNTEAFF.

Turning to this clonotype: Since the CDR3 does not end with the conserved phenylalanine or tryptophan, this likely comes from a read error. V gene TRBV7-2 combines with J gene TRBJ1-6; unclear D gene. Trimming pared 2 bases from V and 9 bases from J, leaving 5 bases between. The CDR3 has 12 residues. CDR1 is SGHTA and CDR2 is FQGNSA in the germline V gene. CDR3 in DNA: TGTGCCAGCAGCTTACTCGGTTCACCCCTCCACGTT. Translated, it gives CASSLLGSPLHV.

Many counts were recorded for this clonotype. Written as DNA, the CDR3 is TGTGCCAGCAGCTCCAGAGTTGGGCAGGCAGATACGCAGTATTTT. It codes for CASSSRVGQADTQYF. V usage is TRBV3-1 and J usage is TRBJ2-3, with D unresolved. Trimming cost V 5 bases and J 4 bases, with 16 bases left between them. The CDR3 extends over 15 amino acids. Per germline, CDR1 LGHDT and CDR2 YNNKEL (reference sequence).

This clonotype was detected a few times. The gene calls are TRBV20-1 and TRBJ1-3, with D unresolved. This CDR3 spans 14 amino acids. The V gene lost 5 bases and the J gene lost 0 bases, with 11 bases spanning the gap. Germline CDR1 and CDR2: DFQATT and SNEGSKA (reference sequence). CDR3 loop: CSAPRKVSGNTIYF. CDR3 coding DNA: TGCAGTGCTCCCCGAAAGGTCTCTGGAAACACCATATATTTT.

This clonotype was counted a few times. The J gene is TRBJ1-1, the V gene TRBV6-2 or TRBV6-3; a weak D match, TRBD1 (5 bases). The CDR3 runs to 12 residues. Germline V CDR1 and CDR2: MNHEY, SVGEGT. The V gene lost 11 bases and the J gene lost 5 bases, with 15 bases spanning the gap. Here the CDR3 reads CAGRRDGTEAFF. CDR3 bases: TGTGCCGGGCGCAGGGACGGGACTGAAGCTTTCTTT.

This sequence joins TRBV6-2 or TRBV6-3 and TRBJ1-6; D gene uncertain. Germline CDR1 and CDR2: MNHEY and SVGEGT. The length of the CDR3 is 16 residues. V was pared by 6 bases and J by 8 bases, with 20 bases between. The CDR3 region has the DNA TGTGCCAGCAGCCCCCTCGGATCCGGGCGGGATTCACCCCTCCACTTT. Residues: CASSPLGSGRDSPLHF.

This clonotype was picked up a small number of times. The chain combines TRBV28 with TRBJ1-2, with 12 bases lining up with TRBD1. Trimming at V came to 10 bases and at J to 8 bases, leaving 8 bases not matched to a gene. Germline V gene lookup returns CDR1 MDHEN and CDR2 SYDVKM. This CDR3 spans 13 amino acids. The CDR3 nucleotides read TGTGCCACCCGGGGACAGGGGGCTTTCGGCTACACCTTC. It yields the protein CATRGQGAFGYTF.

The chain couples TRBV20-1 to TRBJ2-1; D is unclear. V shed 1 base and J shed 9 bases, with 13 bases lying between them. Germline V gene lookup returns CDR1 DFQATT and CDR2 SNEGSKA (reference sequence). The CDR3 has 13 residues. In DNA, the CDR3 is TGCAGTGCTAGAGGCCTTTTGGAGATTGAGCAGTTCTTC. As protein: CSARGLLEIEQFF.

V is TRBV9 and J is TRBJ2-3, with D hard to call. V was trimmed by 5 bases and J by 2 bases, leaving 21 bases between them. CDR1 is SGDLS and CDR2 is YYNGEE in the germline V gene. This CDR3 is built from 17 residues. The CDR3 here is CASSPHRKEVLTDTQYF. As DNA, the CDR3 is TGTGCCAGCAGTCCTCATAGGAAGGAAGTACTCACAGATACGCAGTATTTT.

The J gene is TRBJ2-5, the V gene TRBV5-1; a weak D match, TRBD2 (5 bases). The V and J ends lost 0 bases and 8 bases respectively, with 11 bases between them. This CDR3 has 13 residues. In germline, CDR1 is SGHRS, CDR2 YFSETQ. The CDR3 loop reads CASSLAGELTQYF. CDR3 bases: TGCGCCAGCAGCTTGGCCGGGGAACTAACCCAGTACTTC. Full variable domain (outside the CDR3, taken from reference TRBV5-1 and TRBJ2-5): KAGVTQTPRYLIKTRGQQVTLSCSPISGHRSVSWYQQTPGQGLQFLFEYFSETQRNKGNFPGRFSGRQFSNSRSEMNVSTLELGDSALYLCASSLAGELTQYFGPGTRLLVL.

CDR3 sequence: CASSLGGAVHEQYF. The CDR3 DNA reads TGTGCCAGCAGCTTGGGGGGCGCGGTCCACGAGCAGTACTTC. V is TRBV7-9 and J is TRBJ2-7, with D perhaps matching TRBD1 or TRBD2 (6 bases each). Germline loops: CDR1 SEHNR, CDR2 FQNEAQ (reference sequence). This CDR3 contains 14 residues. The germline V and J ends were trimmed by 3 bases and 5 bases, with 14 bases remaining between them.

This clonotype turned up a few times. V and J are TRBV7-3 and TRBJ2-3; 10 nucleotides align to TRBD2. Germline V gives CDR1 SGHTA, CDR2 FQGTGA. The junction had 3 bases not matched to a gene; V was cut back by 1 base and J by 2 bases. CDR3 length equals 16 residues. The CDR3 reads CASSLNSGGNTDTQYF. CDR3 DNA sequence: TGTGCCAGCAGCTTAAATAGCGGGGGGAACACAGATACGCAGTATTTT.

The chain employs TRBV12-3 or TRBV12-4 and TRBJ1-5; the D is unclear. Trimming pared 6 bases from V and 6 bases from J, leaving 9 bases between. CDR3 length: 12 amino acids. The CDR3, as DNA: TGTGCCAGCAGCCTAGGGATTCAGCCCCAGCATTTT. It is translated as CASSLGIQPQHF.

There are a few counts of this clonotype. The genes are TRBV7-2 and TRBJ2-2; TRBD2 might be the D (5 bases). Germline-derived CDR1 and CDR2 are SGHTA and FQGNSA. The V and J ends lost 3 bases and 2 bases respectively, with 13 bases between them. The CDR3 runs to 16 residues. CDR3 loop: CASSFSSGLNTGELFF. The CDR3 DNA is TGTGCCAGCAGCTTTTCCAGCGGCCTAAACACCGGGGAGCTGTTTTTT.

On this clonotype: A much larger clone is a single base away; this may be a read error. DNA of the CDR3: TGTGCCAGCAGCCAAGTTGCTGGCCCCGGGGGTGATGAGCAGTTCTTC. It codes for CASSQVAGPGGDEQFF. The V and J genes are TRBV4-2 and TRBJ2-1, with D perhaps matching TRBD2 (6 bases). Per germline, CDR1 LGHNA and CDR2 YNFKEQ. Trimming removed 1 base at V and 8 bases at J, with 18 bases between. The CDR3 is made up of 16 amino acids.

The chain employs TRBV18 and TRBJ2-1; D is perhaps TRBD2 (5 bases). The CDR3 extends over 13 amino acids. Trimming shortened V by 4 bases and J by 8 bases, and 12 bases separated the two germline ends. Looked up from germline, CDR1 is KGHSH and CDR2 is LQKENI. The CDR3 region is CASSLTPGYEQFF. CDR3 DNA: TGTGCCAGCTCACTAACTCCGGGATATGAGCAGTTCTTC.

CDR3 amino acids: CASSLDLSEQYF. Written as DNA, the CDR3 is TGCGCCAGCAGCTTGGATCTTTCCGAGCAGTACTTC. This chain links TRBV5-1 with TRBJ2-7; D call uncertain. CDR1 and CDR2 from the germline V gene are SGHRS and YFSETQ. The CDR3 is 12 residues long. V shed 0 bases and J shed 6 bases, with 7 bases lying between them.